A selection of T cell receptor beta chains follows, all from one sample in a study of shared clonotypes between healthy human individuals. The table came from immunoSEQ multiplex PCR; TCRdb's copy has only in-frame clones and leaves some out. The sample carries about 2 million clones, 85% to 95% recorded once. The specimen sequenced was naive CD4+ T cells sorted from blood. Every receptor here comes from a man aged 18 to 29 in good health. CDR3s leave out the opening cysteine and the closing phenylalanine or tryptophan. A D gene is named only where the DNA matches it firmly. Only some rows state a clone size, as once, few, many or a class for expanded clones.

CDR3 protein: ASSLGEAKNIQY
clone size: NA
J gene: TRBJ2-4
D gene: NA
V gene: TRBV5-6

CDR3 protein: ASSQISGTGNTGELF
clone size: once
J gene: TRBJ2-2
D gene: TRBD1
V gene: TRBV10-2

CDR3 protein: ASTAGTSGPWGEQF
clone size: NA
J gene: TRBJ2-1
D gene: TRBD2
V gene: TRBV7-9

CDR3 protein: AINDARSDNEQF
clone size: NA
J gene: TRBJ2-1
D gene: NA
V gene: TRBV10-3

CDR3 protein: ASSIAPTGSNGYT
clone size: NA
J gene: TRBJ1-2
D gene: NA
V gene: TRBV9

CDR3 protein: ASSSAKNSYEQY
clone size: once
J gene: TRBJ2-7
D gene: NA
V gene: TRBV7-2

CDR3 protein: AISEGLAGGGKTQY
clone size: NA
J gene: TRBJ2-5
D gene: TRBD2
V gene: TRBV10-3

CDR3 protein: ASRDPGQGPYEQY
clone size: NA
J gene: TRBJ2-7
D gene: TRBD1
V gene: TRBV2

CDR3 protein: ASSLPWRGQGKETQY
clone size: NA
J gene: TRBJ2-5
D gene: TRBD1
V gene: TRBV7-6

CDR3 protein: ASSPGKNYQETQY
clone size: NA
J gene: TRBJ2-5
D gene: NA
V gene: TRBV7-2

CDR3 protein: ASSNDRGGYNEQF
clone size: NA
J gene: TRBJ2-1
D gene: TRBD1
V gene: TRBV7-2

CDR3 protein: ASTRDTHIYEQY
clone size: NA
J gene: TRBJ2-7
D gene: NA
V gene: TRBV2

CDR3 protein: ASSPSGGNSPLH
clone size: NA
J gene: TRBJ1-6
D gene: NA
V gene: TRBV11-2

CDR3 protein: ASSPGTASGNQPQH
clone size: NA
J gene: TRBJ1-5
D gene: NA
V gene: TRBV4-1

CDR3 protein: ASIVAGMRDSYNEQF
clone size: NA
J gene: TRBJ2-1
D gene: NA
V gene: TRBV5-6

CDR3 protein: AWSVRGTGGYGYT
clone size: NA
J gene: TRBJ1-2
D gene: TRBD1
V gene: TRBV30

CDR3 protein: AWGDRGRMTEAF
clone size: NA
J gene: TRBJ1-1
D gene: TRBD1
V gene: TRBV30

CDR3 protein: ASSSETGIRVSNQPQH
clone size: NA
J gene: TRBJ1-5
D gene: NA
V gene: TRBV7-3

CDR3 protein: AIRDSLQETQY
clone size: NA
J gene: TRBJ2-5
D gene: TRBD1
V gene: TRBV10-3

CDR3 protein: ASSLDRGLSNQPQH
clone size: NA
J gene: TRBJ1-5
D gene: NA
V gene: TRBV28

CDR3 protein: ATMDSQNTEAF
clone size: NA
J gene: TRBJ1-1
D gene: NA
V gene: TRBV28

CDR3 protein: ASSLGAGTGEQY
clone size: NA
J gene: TRBJ2-7
D gene: NA
V gene: TRBV7-9

CDR3 protein: ASSLTGGDEKLF
clone size: NA
J gene: TRBJ1-4
D gene: TRBD1
V gene: TRBV5-1

CDR3 protein: AWGMGWGTDTQY
clone size: NA
J gene: TRBJ2-3
D gene: NA
V gene: TRBV30

CDR3 protein: ASSQVLTRLATQETQY
clone size: NA
J gene: TRBJ2-5
D gene: TRBD2
V gene: TRBV4-1

CDR3 protein: ASSQDQGTEAF
clone size: NA
J gene: TRBJ1-1
D gene: NA
V gene: TRBV4-3

CDR3 protein: ASSHGVSGGIYNEQF
clone size: NA
J gene: TRBJ2-1
D gene: TRBD2
V gene: TRBV4-1

CDR3 protein: ASSPITERETQY
clone size: NA
J gene: TRBJ2-5
D gene: NA
V gene: TRBV18

CDR3 protein: ASSEVRDEKLF
clone size: NA
J gene: TRBJ1-4
D gene: NA
V gene: TRBV6-1

CDR3 protein: ASSLYGGYNSPLH
clone size: NA
J gene: TRBJ1-6
D gene: NA
V gene: TRBV7-6

CDR3 protein: ASSERGSNSPLH
clone size: NA
J gene: TRBJ1-6
D gene: NA
V gene: TRBV6-1

CDR3 protein: ASSPLRDRETQY
clone size: NA
J gene: TRBJ2-5
D gene: NA
V gene: TRBV7-9

CDR3 protein: ASSPEAGGFTEAF
clone size: NA
J gene: TRBJ1-1
D gene: TRBD1
V gene: TRBV5-1

CDR3 protein: AWSGVRAYEKLF
clone size: NA
J gene: TRBJ1-4
D gene: NA
V gene: TRBV30

CDR3 protein: AWSGGRSYNEQF
clone size: once
J gene: TRBJ2-1
D gene: NA
V gene: TRBV30

CDR3 protein: AISEDNRGDNEQF
clone size: once
J gene: TRBJ2-1
D gene: TRBD2
V gene: TRBV10-3

CDR3 protein: AGGSGTSTDTQY
clone size: NA
J gene: TRBJ2-3
D gene: TRBD2
V gene: TRBV6-1

CDR3 protein: ASSRGLADEQF
clone size: NA
J gene: TRBJ2-1
D gene: NA
V gene: TRBV5-1

CDR3 protein: ASSEARGTLNTIY
clone size: NA
J gene: TRBJ1-3
D gene: NA
V gene: TRBV6-1

CDR3 protein: ASSLGTSGVGEQY
clone size: NA
J gene: TRBJ2-7
D gene: TRBD2
V gene: TRBV5-1

CDR3 protein: AISDWGRETQY
clone size: NA
J gene: TRBJ2-5
D gene: NA
V gene: TRBV10-3

CDR3 protein: ASSFQGNNQPQH
clone size: NA
J gene: TRBJ1-5
D gene: NA
V gene: TRBV27

CDR3 protein: SVEGGPSSPQH
clone size: NA
J gene: TRBJ1-5
D gene: NA
V gene: TRBV29-1